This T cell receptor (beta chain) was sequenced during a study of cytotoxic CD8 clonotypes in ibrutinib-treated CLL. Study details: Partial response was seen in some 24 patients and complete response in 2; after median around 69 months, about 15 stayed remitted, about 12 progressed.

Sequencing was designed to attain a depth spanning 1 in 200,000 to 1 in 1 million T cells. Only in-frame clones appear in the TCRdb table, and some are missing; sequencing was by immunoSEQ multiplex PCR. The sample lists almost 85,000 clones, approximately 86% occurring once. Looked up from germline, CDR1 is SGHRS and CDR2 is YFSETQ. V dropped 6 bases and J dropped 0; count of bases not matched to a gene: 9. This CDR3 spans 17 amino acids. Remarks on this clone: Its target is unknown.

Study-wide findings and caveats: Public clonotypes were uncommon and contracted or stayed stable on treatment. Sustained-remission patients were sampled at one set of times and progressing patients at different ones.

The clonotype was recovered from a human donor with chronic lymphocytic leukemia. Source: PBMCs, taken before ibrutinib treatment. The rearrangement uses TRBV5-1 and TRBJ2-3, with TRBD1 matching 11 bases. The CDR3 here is CASKDWTGGLSTDTQYF. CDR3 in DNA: TGCGCCAGCAAGGACTGGACAGGGGGCCTTAGCACAGATACGCAGTATTTT.